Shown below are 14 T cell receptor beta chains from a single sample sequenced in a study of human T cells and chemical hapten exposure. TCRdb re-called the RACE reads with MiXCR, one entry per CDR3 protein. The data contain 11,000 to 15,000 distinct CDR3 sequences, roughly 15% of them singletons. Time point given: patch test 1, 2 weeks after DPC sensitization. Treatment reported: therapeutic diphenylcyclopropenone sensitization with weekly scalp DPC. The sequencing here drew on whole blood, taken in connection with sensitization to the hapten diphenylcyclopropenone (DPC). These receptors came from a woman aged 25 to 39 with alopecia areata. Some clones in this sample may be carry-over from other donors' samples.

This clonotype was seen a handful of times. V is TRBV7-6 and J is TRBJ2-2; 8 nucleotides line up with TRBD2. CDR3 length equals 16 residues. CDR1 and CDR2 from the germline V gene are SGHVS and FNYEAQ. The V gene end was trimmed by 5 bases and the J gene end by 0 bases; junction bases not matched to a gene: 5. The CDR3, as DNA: TGTGCCAGCAGCCCTCCGGGACTAGCGAACACCGGGGAGCTGTTTTTT. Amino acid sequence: CASSPPGLANTGELFF.

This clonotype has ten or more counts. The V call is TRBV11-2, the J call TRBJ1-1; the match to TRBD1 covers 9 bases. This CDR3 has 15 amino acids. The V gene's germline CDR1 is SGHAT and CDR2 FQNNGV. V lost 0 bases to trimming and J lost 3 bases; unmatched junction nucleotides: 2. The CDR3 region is CASSLETGGYTEAFF. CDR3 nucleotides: TGTGCCAGCAGCTTAGAGACAGGGGGGTACACTGAAGCTTTCTTT. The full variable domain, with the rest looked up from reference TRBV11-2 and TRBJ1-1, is EAGVAQSPRYKIIEKRQSVAFWCNPISGHATLYWYQQILGQGPKLLIQFQNNGVVDDSQLPKDRFSAERLKGVDSTLKIQPAKLEDSAVYLCASSLETGGYTEAFFGQGTRLTVV.

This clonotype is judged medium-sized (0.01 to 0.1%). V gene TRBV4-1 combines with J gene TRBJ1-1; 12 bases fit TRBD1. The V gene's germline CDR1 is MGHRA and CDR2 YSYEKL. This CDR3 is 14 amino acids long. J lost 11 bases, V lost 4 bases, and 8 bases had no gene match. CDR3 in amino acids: CASSPVGQGALAFF. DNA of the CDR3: TGCGCCAGCAGCCCTGTGGGACAGGGGGCGTTGGCTTTCTTT.

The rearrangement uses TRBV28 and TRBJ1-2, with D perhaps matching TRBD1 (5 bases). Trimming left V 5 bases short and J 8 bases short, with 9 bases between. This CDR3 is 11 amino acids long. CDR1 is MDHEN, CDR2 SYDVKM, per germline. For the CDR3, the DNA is TGTGCCAGCAGTGGGGACGGAGGCTACACCTTC. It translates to CASSGDGGYTF.

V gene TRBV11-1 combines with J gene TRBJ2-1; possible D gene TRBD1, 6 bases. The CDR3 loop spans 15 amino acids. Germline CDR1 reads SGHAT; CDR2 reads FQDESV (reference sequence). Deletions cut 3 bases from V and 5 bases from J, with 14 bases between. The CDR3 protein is CASSLARDKHNEQFF. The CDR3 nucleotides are TGTGCCAGCAGCTTGGCCCGGGACAAACACAATGAGCAGTTCTTC.

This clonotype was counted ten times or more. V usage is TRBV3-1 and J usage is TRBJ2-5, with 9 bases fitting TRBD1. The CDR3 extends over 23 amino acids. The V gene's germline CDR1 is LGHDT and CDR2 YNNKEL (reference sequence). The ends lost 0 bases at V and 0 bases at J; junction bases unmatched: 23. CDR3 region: CASSQDWTGAWENALGHQETQYF. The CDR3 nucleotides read TGTGCCAGCAGCCAAGACTGGACAGGGGCTTGGGAAAATGCTTTGGGCCACCAAGAGACCCAGTACTTC.

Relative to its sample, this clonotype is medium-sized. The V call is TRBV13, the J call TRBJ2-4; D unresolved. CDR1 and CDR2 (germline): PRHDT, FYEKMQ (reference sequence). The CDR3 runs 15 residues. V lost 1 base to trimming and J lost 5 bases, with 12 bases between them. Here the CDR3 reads CASSLEVPFENIQYF. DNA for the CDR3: TGTGCCAGCAGCTTAGAAGTACCTTTTGAAAACATTCAGTACTTC.

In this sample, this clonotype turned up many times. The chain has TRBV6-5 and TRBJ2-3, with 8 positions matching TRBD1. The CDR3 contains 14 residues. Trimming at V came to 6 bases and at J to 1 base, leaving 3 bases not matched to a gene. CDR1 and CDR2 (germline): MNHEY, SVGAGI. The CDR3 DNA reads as TGTGCCAGCAGACGACAGGGGCGCACAGATACGCAGTATTTT. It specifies CASRRQGRTDTQYF.

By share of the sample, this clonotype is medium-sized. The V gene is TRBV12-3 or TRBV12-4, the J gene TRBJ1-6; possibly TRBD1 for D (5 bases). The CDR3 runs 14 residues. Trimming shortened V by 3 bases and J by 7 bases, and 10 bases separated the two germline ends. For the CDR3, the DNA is TGTGCCAGCAGTTTTACTGGGGGAAATTCACCCCTCCACTTT. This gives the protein CASSFTGGNSPLHF.

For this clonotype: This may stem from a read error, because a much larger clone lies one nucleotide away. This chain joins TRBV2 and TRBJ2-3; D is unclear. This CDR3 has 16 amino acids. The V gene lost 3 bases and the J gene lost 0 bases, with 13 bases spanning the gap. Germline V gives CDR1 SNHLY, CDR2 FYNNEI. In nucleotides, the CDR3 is TGTGCCAGCAGTGACTTAGACTCCTGGAGCACAGATACGCAGTATTTT. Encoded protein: CASSDLDSWSTDTQYF.

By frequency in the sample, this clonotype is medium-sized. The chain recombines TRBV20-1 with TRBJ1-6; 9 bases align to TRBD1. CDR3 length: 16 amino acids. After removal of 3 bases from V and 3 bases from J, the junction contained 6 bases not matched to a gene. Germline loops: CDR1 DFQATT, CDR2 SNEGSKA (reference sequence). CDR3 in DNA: TGCAGTGCTAGGAGTACGGGACAGGGCTATAATTCACCCCTCCACTTT. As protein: CSARSTGQGYNSPLHF.

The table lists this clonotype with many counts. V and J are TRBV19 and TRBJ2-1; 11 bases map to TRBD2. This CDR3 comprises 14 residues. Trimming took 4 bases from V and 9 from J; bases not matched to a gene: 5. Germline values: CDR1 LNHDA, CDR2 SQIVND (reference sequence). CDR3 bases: TGTGCCAGTAGTACCTTGACTAGCGGGACTGAGCAGTTCTTC. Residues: CASSTLTSGTEQFF.

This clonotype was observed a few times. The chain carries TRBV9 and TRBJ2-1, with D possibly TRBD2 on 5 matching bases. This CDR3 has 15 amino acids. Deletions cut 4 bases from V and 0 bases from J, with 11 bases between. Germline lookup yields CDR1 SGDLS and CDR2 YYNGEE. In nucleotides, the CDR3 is TGTGCCAGCAGCATTACAGCGGACTCCTACAATGAGCAGTTCTTC. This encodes CASSITADSYNEQFF.

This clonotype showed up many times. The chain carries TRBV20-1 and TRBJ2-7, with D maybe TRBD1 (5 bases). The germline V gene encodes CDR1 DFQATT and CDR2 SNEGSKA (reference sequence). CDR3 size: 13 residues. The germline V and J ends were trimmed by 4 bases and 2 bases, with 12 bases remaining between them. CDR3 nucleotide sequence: TGCAGTGCTACGAACAGGAGAGCCTACGAGCAGTACTTC. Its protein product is CSATNRRAYEQYF.